The 10 T cell receptor beta chains below all came from one sample that was sequenced in a study of control samples from healthy donors and cancer patients. Profiled with immunoSEQ multiplex PCR; TCRdb holds only in-frame clones, not every one. This sample has 120,000 or so clones; around 87% occur once, and the top ten carry about 2.9%. What was sequenced was blood. Receptors originate from a man in his 60s in good health.

V gene TRBV7-2 combines with J gene TRBJ1-2, with a weak D call TRBD1 (6 bases). Trimming removed 0 bases at V and 8 bases at J, with 13 bases between. This CDR3 has 14 amino acids. CDR1 and CDR2 (germline): SGHTA, FQGNSA. The chain's CDR3 is CASSLAQGTKGYTF. CDR3 in DNA: TGTGCCAGCAGCTTAGCGCAGGGGACGAAAGGCTACACCTTC.

The chain joins TRBV6-5 to TRBJ1-2; D uncertain. Germline values: CDR1 MNHEY, CDR2 SVGAGI. This CDR3 has 15 amino acids. V lost 6 bases and J lost 4, with 18 bases in between. The CDR3 DNA sequence: TGTGCCAGCAGCCAGCAGCCGCCAATTATCTATGGCTACACCTTC. Amino acid sequence: CASSQQPPIIYGYTF.

This chain connects TRBV24-1 to TRBJ1-2; D unclear. The CDR3 spans 14 residues. V dropped 1 base and J dropped 8 bases, with 13 bases sitting between them. Germline V gene data show CDR1 as KGHDR and CDR2 as SFDVKD. CDR3 region: CATSDLTVSGGYTF. CDR3 bases: TGTGCCACCAGTGATTTAACAGTTTCGGGAGGCTACACCTTC.

V is TRBV7-2 and J is TRBJ2-5; TRBD2 aligns across 8 bases. This CDR3 has 16 residues. Germline lookup yields CDR1 SGHTA and CDR2 FQGNSA. J lost 0 bases, V lost 1 base, and 4 bases had no gene match. The CDR3 protein is CASSLGPGGYQETQYF. For the CDR3, the DNA is TGTGCCAGCAGCTTAGGTCCGGGGGGGTACCAAGAGACCCAGTACTTC.

V is TRBV11-2 and J is TRBJ1-6; perhaps TRBD1 as D (6 bases). Germline V gene lookup returns CDR1 SGHAT and CDR2 FQNNGV. The V end was cut by 5 bases, the J end by 0 bases, with 17 bases between. The CDR3 spans 18 residues. As DNA, the CDR3 is TGTGCCAGCAGCCCCCGATCCGGGGGCTTCTCCTATAATTCACCCCTCCACTTT. Translation: CASSPRSGGFSYNSPLHF.

The DNA of the CDR3 is TGCAGTGCAAAAACAGAGTACGAGCAGTACTTC. This translates into CSAKTEYEQYF. The gene calls are TRBV20-1 and TRBJ2-7; D remains ambiguous. This CDR3 is built from 11 residues. The germline V gene has CDR1 DFQATT and CDR2 SNEGSKA (reference sequence). With 6 bases removed from V and 4 bases from J, the gap between germline ends came to 10 bases.

V is TRBV7-2 and J is TRBJ1-6; unclear D gene. The CDR3 consists of 16 residues. Trimming cost V 1 base and J 9 bases, with 16 bases left between them. Germline CDR1 reads SGHTA; CDR2 reads FQGNSA. This CDR3 is CASSLGQRVTSSPLHF. DNA of the CDR3: TGTGCCAGCAGCTTAGGTCAGAGAGTAACGAGTTCACCCCTCCACTTT.

The chain is built from TRBV4-1 and TRBJ2-7, with D possibly TRBD1 on 6 matching bases. Trimming removed 0 bases from V and 0 bases from J, with 9 bases in between. The CDR3 has 15 residues. The V gene's germline CDR1 is MGHRA and CDR2 YSYEKL. CDR3 DNA sequence: TGCGCCAGCAGCCAAGATCAGGGGACCTCCTACGAGCAGTACTTC. This translates into CASSQDQGTSYEQYF.

This clone appeared a few times. The chain combines TRBV18 with TRBJ1-1; no reliable D call. The germline CDR1 and CDR2 sequences are KGHSH and LQKENI. V was trimmed by 0 bases and J by 0 bases, leaving 2 bases between them. The CDR3 has 13 residues. The DNA for the CDR3 is TGTGCCAGCTCACCACCGGTGAACACTGAAGCTTTCTTT. Its protein is CASSPPVNTEAFF.

This chain links TRBV2 with TRBJ2-7; 8 bases are shared with TRBD2. In germline, CDR1 is SNHLY, CDR2 FYNNEI. This CDR3 comprises 15 residues. With 1 base clipped from V and 3 bases from J, the junction kept 5 bases outside the gene matches. For the CDR3, the DNA is TGTGCCAGCAGTGAAGAACTAGCGGAGATCTACGAGCAGTACTTC. It is translated as CASSEELAEIYEQYF.